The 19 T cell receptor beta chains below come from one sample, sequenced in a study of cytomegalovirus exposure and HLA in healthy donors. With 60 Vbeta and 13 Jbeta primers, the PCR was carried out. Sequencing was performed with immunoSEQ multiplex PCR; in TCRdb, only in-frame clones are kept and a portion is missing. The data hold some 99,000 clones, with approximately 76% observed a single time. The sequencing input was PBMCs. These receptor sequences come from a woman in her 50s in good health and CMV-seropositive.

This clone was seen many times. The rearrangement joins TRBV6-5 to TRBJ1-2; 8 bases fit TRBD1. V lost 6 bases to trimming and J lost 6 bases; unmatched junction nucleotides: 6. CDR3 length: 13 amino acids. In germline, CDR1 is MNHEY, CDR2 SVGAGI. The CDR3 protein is CASRGDRGDGYTF. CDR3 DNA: TGTGCCAGCAGAGGCGACAGGGGAGATGGCTACACCTTC.

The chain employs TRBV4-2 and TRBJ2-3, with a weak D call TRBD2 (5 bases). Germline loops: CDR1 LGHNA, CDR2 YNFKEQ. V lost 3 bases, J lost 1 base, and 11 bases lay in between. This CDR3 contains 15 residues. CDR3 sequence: CASSQGWGGTDTQYF. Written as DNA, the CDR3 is TGTGCCAGCAGCCAGGGGTGGGGAGGCACAGATACGCAGTATTTT.

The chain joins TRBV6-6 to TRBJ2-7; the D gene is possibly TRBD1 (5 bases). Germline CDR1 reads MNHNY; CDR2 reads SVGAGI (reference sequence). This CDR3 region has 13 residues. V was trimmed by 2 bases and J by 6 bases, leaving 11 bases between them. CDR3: CASSYGSQGEQYF. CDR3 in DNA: TGTGCCAGCAGTTACGGTTCCCAGGGCGAGCAGTACTTC.

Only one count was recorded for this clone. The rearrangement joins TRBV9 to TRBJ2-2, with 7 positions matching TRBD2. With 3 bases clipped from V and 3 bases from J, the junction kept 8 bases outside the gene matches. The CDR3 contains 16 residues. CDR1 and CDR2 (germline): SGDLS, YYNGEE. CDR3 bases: TGTGCCAGCAGCGCCCGCGGGAGCAGGGACACCGGGGAGCTGTTTTTT. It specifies CASSARGSRDTGELFF.

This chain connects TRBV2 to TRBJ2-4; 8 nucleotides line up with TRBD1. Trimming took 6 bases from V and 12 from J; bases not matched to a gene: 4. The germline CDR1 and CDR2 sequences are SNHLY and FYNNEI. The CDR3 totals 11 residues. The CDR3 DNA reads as TGTGCCAGCAGACAGGGGGACAGTCAGTACTTC. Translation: CASRQGDSQYF.

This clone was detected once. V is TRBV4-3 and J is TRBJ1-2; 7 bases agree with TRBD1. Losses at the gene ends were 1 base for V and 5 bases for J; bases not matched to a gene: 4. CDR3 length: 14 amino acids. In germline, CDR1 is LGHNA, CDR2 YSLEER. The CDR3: CASSQGQGVYGYTF. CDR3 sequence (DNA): TGCGCCAGCAGCCAAGGACAGGGAGTTTATGGCTACACCTTC.

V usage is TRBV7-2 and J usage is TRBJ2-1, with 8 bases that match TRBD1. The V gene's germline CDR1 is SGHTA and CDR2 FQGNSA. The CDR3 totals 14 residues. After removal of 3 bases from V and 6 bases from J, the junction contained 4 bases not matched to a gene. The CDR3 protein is CASSFRQGANEQFF. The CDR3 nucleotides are TGTGCCAGCAGCTTCCGCCAGGGGGCCAATGAGCAGTTCTTC.

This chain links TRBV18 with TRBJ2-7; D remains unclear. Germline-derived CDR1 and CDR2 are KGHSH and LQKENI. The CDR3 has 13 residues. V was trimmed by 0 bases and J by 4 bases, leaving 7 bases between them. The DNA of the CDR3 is TGTGCCAGCTCACCACCGGCCAATTACGAGCAGTACTTC. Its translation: CASSPPANYEQYF.

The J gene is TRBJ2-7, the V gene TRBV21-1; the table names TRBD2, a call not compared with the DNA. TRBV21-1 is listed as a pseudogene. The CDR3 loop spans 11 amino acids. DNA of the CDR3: TGTGCCAGCAGCCTCCGCTACGAGCAGTACTTC. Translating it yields CASSLRYEQYF.

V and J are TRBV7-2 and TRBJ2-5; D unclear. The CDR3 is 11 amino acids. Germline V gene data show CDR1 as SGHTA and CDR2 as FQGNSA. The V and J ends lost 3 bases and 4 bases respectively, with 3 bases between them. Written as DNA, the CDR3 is TGTGCCAGCAGCTTTCGAGAGACCCAGTACTTC. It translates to CASSFRETQYF.

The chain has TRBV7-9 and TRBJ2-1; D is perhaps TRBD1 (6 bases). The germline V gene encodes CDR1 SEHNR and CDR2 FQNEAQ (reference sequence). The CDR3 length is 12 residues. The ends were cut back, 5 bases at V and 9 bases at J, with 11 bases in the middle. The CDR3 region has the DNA TGTGCCAGCAGCCATGGGGGCGGTGAGCAGTTCTTC. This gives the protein CASSHGGGEQFF.

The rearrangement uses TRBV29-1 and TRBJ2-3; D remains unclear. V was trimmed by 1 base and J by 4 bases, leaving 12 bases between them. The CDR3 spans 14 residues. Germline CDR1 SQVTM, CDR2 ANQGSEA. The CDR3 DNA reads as TGCAGCGTTGAAGGCGGCCCGACCTCAGATACGCAGTATTTT. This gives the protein CSVEGGPTSDTQYF.

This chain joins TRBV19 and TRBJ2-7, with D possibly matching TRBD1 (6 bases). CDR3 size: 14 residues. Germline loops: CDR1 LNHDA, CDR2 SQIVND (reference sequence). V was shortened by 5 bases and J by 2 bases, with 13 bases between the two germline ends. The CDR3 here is CASSWGLGPYEQYF. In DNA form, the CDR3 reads TGTGCCAGTAGTTGGGGGCTGGGCCCCTACGAGCAGTACTTC.

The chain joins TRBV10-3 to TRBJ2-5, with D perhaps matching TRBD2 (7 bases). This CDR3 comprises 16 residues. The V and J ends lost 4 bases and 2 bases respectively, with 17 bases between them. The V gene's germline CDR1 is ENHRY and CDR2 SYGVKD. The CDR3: CAISGTRGALQETQYF. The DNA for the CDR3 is TGTGCCATCAGTGGGACTAGGGGGGCTTTACAAGAGACCCAGTACTTC.

CDR3: CASSQGSSGNTIYF. CDR3 DNA sequence: TGTGCCAGCAGCCAGGGGAGCTCTGGAAACACCATATATTTT. The V gene is TRBV4-2, the J gene TRBJ1-3; no definite D call. The ends were cut back, 3 bases at V and 0 bases at J, with 6 bases in the middle. This CDR3 comprises 14 residues. The germline V gene has CDR1 LGHNA and CDR2 YNFKEQ.

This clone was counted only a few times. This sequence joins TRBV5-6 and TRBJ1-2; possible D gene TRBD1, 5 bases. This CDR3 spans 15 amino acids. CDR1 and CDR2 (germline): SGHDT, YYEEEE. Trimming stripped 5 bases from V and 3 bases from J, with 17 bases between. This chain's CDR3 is CASRSRASGHYGYTF. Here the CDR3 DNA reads TGTGCCAGCAGATCCCGGGCGTCAGGGCACTATGGCTACACCTTC.

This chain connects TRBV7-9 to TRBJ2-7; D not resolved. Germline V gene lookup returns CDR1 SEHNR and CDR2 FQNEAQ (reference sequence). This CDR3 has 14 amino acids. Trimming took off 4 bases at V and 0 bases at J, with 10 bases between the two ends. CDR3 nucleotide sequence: TGTGCCAGCAGCTCCTTAAGGAGCTCCTACGAGCAGTACTTC. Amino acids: CASSSLRSSYEQYF.

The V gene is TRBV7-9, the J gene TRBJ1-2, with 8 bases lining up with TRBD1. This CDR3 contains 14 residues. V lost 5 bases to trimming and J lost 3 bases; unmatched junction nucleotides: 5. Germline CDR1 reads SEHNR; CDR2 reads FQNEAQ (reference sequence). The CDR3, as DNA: TGTGCCAGCAGCATTTCAGGGGGCGACTATGGCTACACCTTC. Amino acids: CASSISGGDYGYTF.

The CDR3 DNA is TGTGCCAGCAGCCCGGGACTTAGCTCCTACGAGCAGTACTTC. It translates to CASSPGLSSYEQYF. The chain links TRBV7-9 to TRBJ2-7; a possible D gene is TRBD2 (6 bases). The CDR3 extends over 14 amino acids. CDR1 and CDR2 from the germline V gene are SEHNR and FQNEAQ (reference sequence). V lost 5 bases, J lost 0 bases, and 11 bases lay in between.